This TCR beta chain was sequenced in a study of vaccination and CD4 T cells after COVID-19. The Oncomine TCR Beta short-read assay sequenced DNA from cultured CD4+ T cells. From the PCR reads, TCRdb called clonotypes with MiXCR, one entry per CDR3 protein. This table holds about 5,500 distinct CDR3 sequences, over 60% found once. Treatment specified: roughly 11-day PBMC culture with coronavirus spike peptide pools or control peptides (ViraFEST assay). A remark on this clonotype: Its antigen is still unknown.

CDR1 and CDR2 (germline): MNHEY, SMNVEV (reference sequence). The CDR3 is made up of 15 amino acids. V lost 0 bases to trimming and J lost 2 bases, with 11 bases between them. Source material: CD4+ T cells from blood, cultured in vitro. This clonotype was obtained from a human donor who had recovered from COVID-19. V and J are TRBV27 and TRBJ2-7; possibly TRBD1 or TRBD2 for D (5 bases each). CDR3 nucleotides: TGTGCCAGCAGTTTATCGGGGGTGCTAACCTACGAGCAGTACTTC. This codes for CASSLSGVLTYEQYF.